Sequencing of this TCR beta chain was carried out in a study of blood T cell repertoires in COVID-19. At the level of the study: In each case, the material was cDNA or gDNA derived from T cells, B-cell-depleted T cells, or PBMCs.

Cohort placement rested on clinical history that participants reported themselves. Data came from immunoSEQ multiplex PCR; TCRdb stores just in-frame clones and leaves some out. Of 300,000 to 350,000 clones listed, roughly 90% are singletons. CDR3 length: 16 amino acids. Germline CDR1 is LGHNA and CDR2 is YNFKEQ. V was shortened by 0 bases and J by 2 bases, with 11 bases between the two germline ends. The chain joins TRBV4-2 to TRBJ2-1; D is perhaps TRBD2 (6 bases). This clonotype was sampled from a young woman with acute COVID-19. The sample taken for sequencing was PBMCs or T cells enriched from blood (not recorded which). In DNA, the CDR3 is TGTGCCAGCAGCCAAGATGGTAGCGGAGCCTACAATGAGCAGTTCTTC. It yields the protein CASSQDGSGAYNEQFF.